This T cell receptor (beta chain) was retrieved from a study of CD8 T cells in ankylosing spondylitis. Whole-study findings and limits: Enrichment of disease-linked clones was reportedly significant in matched ankylosing spondylitis synovial fluid. Characteristic, it appeared, of ankylosing spondylitis blood was a TCR beta motif of roughly eight highly homologous variants.

This clonotype was counted a few times. Its antigen is unidentified. Preparation of TCR beta libraries was done by quantitative 5'-RACE with molecular barcodes. From the 5' RACE reads, TCRdb called clonotypes with MiXCR, one entry per CDR3 protein. Of fewer than 500,000 distinct CDR3 sequences listed, about 25% were seen once; the top ten hold 0.89%. Sequencing input: blood, either unsorted or a sorted T cell fraction (not recorded which). The TCR originated in a male donor with ankylosing spondylitis.

As DNA, the CDR3 is TGCGCCAGCAGCCACCCGGGACAGGGTTTTAATGAGCAGTTCTTC. As protein: CASSHPGQGFNEQFF. The chain is built from TRBV4-1 and TRBJ2-1, with 9 bases lining up with TRBD1. Trimming cost V 3 bases and J 7 bases; bases outside gene matches: 7. Germline-derived CDR1 and CDR2 are MGHRA and YSYEKL. CDR3 length: 15 residues.